A selection of T cell receptor beta chains follows, all from one sample in a study of graft-versus-host responses after intestinal transplantation. Method: immunoSEQ multiplex PCR; TCRdb's copy keeps in-frame clones and lacks some. The sample has roughly 40,000 clones; about 91% are singletons. The sample consisted of PBMCs, taken 524 days after transplant. The receptors were sampled from a human patient who received an intestinal transplant, so some T cells may come from the graft donor. The CDR3 runs from the conserved cysteine through the conserved F or W. A D gene is named only where the DNA matches it firmly. Size is stated for part of the rows, as once, few or many counts, or as a class when the clone is expanded.

>TRBD1|TRBV6-6|TRBJ2-5|NA
TGTGCCAGCAGTTCGCAGGGACAGAAACGCCAAGAGACCCAGTACTTC
CASSSQGQKRQETQYF
>NA|TRBV29-1|TRBJ1-2|NA
TGCAGCGCTTATCAGGGGACTTATGGCTACACCTTC
CSAYQGTYGYTF
>NA|TRBV27|TRBJ2-7|NA
TGTGCCAGCAGCCAGACTCTCTACGAGCAGTACTTC
CASSQTLYEQYF
>NA|TRBV7-9|TRBJ2-7|NA
TGTGCCAGCAGCAGTCCCCGGGACACAACCTACGAGCAGTACTTC
CASSSPRDTTYEQYF
>NA|TRBV5-4|TRBJ1-1|NA
TGTGCCAGCAGCCTCGGGAATATACTTGAAGCTTTCTTT
CASSLGNILEAFF
>TRBD1|TRBV27|TRBJ1-1|NA
TGTGCCAGCAGGATACAGGGGGCCGTGAACACTGAAGCTTTCTTT
CASRIQGAVNTEAFF
>TRBD2|TRBV2|TRBJ2-7|NA
TGTGCCAGCAGTGAAAAGTCGCGGGGGAGCGGGAGGGTCGAGCAGTACTTC
CASSEKSRGSGRVEQYF
>NA|TRBV30|TRBJ2-3|NA
TGTGCCTGGAGTGTTCTGACAGGTGGCACAGATACGCAGTATTTT
CAWSVLTGGTDTQYF
>TRBD1|TRBV29-1|TRBJ1-4|NA
TGCAGCGTTAGACAGGGGATAAATGAAAAACTGTTTTTT
CSVRQGINEKLFF
>NA|TRBV11-3|TRBJ2-1|once
TGTGCCAGCAGCTTAGGGTTGGGGGATCCCAATGAGCAGTTCTTC
CASSLGLGDPNEQFF
>TRBD2|TRBV29-1|TRBJ2-7|NA
TGCAGCGTTGCCGTAGCGGGAGGGTCCTACGAGCAGTACTTC
CSVAVAGGSYEQYF
>NA|TRBV7-3|TRBJ2-7|NA
TGTGCCAGCAGCTTAGGGGTCTCCCAAGGGGACGAGCAGTACTTC
CASSLGVSQGDEQYF
>NA|TRBV28|TRBJ2-1|NA
TGTGCCAGCAGGCGGGGCTGGTACAATGAGCAGTTCTTC
CASRRGWYNEQFF
>TRBD1|TRBV11-2|TRBJ2-2|few
TGTGCCAGCAGCTTGATCCAGGGGGCGACCGGGGAGCTGTTTTTT
CASSLIQGATGELFF
>NA|TRBV5-8|TRBJ1-3|NA
TGTGCCAGCAGCTTGTTTTTAGGGGGCTCTGGAAACACCATATATTTT
CASSLFLGGSGNTIYF
>NA|TRBV18|TRBJ1-1|NA
TGTGCCAGCTCACCATCCAGGAGGGAAGGGACTGAAGCTTTCTTT
CASSPSRREGTEAFF
>NA|TRBV19|TRBJ2-7|NA
TGTGCCAGTAGTATAGTCCTGACTAGTGACGAGCAGTACTTC
CASSIVLTSDEQYF
>TRBD1|TRBV19|TRBJ2-7|NA
TGTGCCAGTAGCACAGGTCCCGGACAGGGGTACGAGCAGTACTTC
CASSTGPGQGYEQYF
>TRBD2|TRBV28|TRBJ2-4|NA
TGTGCCAGCAGTTTAATTGGAGGGCTAGCGGTAGCCAAAAACATTCAGTACTTC
CASSLIGGLAVAKNIQYF
>NA|TRBV14|TRBJ2-2|few
TGTGCCAGCAGCCCCCTGGATGGCGGGGAGCTGTTTTTT
CASSPLDGGELFF
>TRBD2|TRBV10-2|TRBJ2-1|NA
TGCGCCAGCAGTGAGTCGATAGCGGGAGGCGGCTATGAGCAGTTCTTC
CASSESIAGGGYEQFF
>NA|TRBV10-3|TRBJ1-1|NA
TGTGCCATCAGTGAGTCTCGACAGGCCAGGGCCAAATTCATGAACACTGAAGCTTTCTTT
CAISESRQARAKFMNTEAFF
>NA|TRBV14|TRBJ2-7|NA
TGTGCCAGCAGCCAACACGGCTACGAGCAGTACTTC
CASSQHGYEQYF
>TRBD1|TRBV7-9|TRBJ1-5|NA
TGTGCCAGCAGTCGTACAGGGGGTAGCAATCAGCCCCAGCATTTT
CASSRTGGSNQPQHF
>NA|TRBV5-8|TRBJ2-7|NA
TGTGCCAGCAGCTCCATCGGGGCCTACGAGCAGTACTTC
CASSSIGAYEQYF
>NA|TRBV20-1|TRBJ2-7|NA
TGCAGTGCGGGGGGTTACGAGCAGTACTTC
CSAGGYEQYF
>TRBD2|TRBV11-3|TRBJ2-3|NA
TGTGCCAGCAGCTTTCGGACTAGCGGGAGGCAGGCAGATACGCAGTATTTT
CASSFRTSGRQADTQYF
>TRBD1|TRBV5-4|TRBJ1-2|NA
TGTGCCAGCAGCTCCCGCAGGGGGCTGGACTATGGCTACACCTTC
CASSSRRGLDYGYTF
>TRBD2|TRBV7-3|TRBJ2-1|NA
TGTGCCAGCAGCCCCTCGACTAGCGGTTACAATGAGCAGTTCTTC
CASSPSTSGYNEQFF
>NA|TRBV4-2|TRBJ1-6|NA
TGTGCCAGCAGCCAAAGGGGGGATAATTCACCCCTCCACTTT
CASSQRGDNSPLHF
>TRBD1|TRBV7-3|TRBJ2-7|NA
TGTGCCAGCAGCTTAGGACAGGGGGCCGCCTACGAGCAGTACTTC
CASSLGQGAAYEQYF
>NA|TRBV5-4|TRBJ2-4|NA
TGTGCCAGCAGCTTCGGAGGGGTGGGAAAAAACATTCAGTACTTC
CASSFGGVGKNIQYF
>NA|TRBV7-2|TRBJ2-1|once
TGTGCCAGCAGCTATAGCGTGGGTAGTGAGCAGTTCTTC
CASSYSVGSEQFF
>NA|TRBV7-3|TRBJ1-1|once
TGTGCCAGCAGCTTAACGGGACCCAGAGGTCGGAACACTGAAGCTTTCTTT
CASSLTGPRGRNTEAFF
>NA|TRBV5-4|TRBJ2-3|NA
TGTGCCAGCAGCCCCGGATTGCCCATAGCTCGGGGCACAGATACGCAGTATTTT
CASSPGLPIARGTDTQYF